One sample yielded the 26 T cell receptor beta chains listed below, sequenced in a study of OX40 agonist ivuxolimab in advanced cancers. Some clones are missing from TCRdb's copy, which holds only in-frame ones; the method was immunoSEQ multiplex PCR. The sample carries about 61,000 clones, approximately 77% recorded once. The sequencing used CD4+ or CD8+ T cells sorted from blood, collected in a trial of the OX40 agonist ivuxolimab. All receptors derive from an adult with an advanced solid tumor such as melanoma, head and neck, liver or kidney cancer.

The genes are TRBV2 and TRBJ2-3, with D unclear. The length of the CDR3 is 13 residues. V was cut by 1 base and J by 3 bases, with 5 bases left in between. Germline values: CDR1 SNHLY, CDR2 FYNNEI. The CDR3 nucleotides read TGTGCCAGCAGTGAAGAGTATACAGATACGCAGTATTTT. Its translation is CASSEEYTDTQYF.

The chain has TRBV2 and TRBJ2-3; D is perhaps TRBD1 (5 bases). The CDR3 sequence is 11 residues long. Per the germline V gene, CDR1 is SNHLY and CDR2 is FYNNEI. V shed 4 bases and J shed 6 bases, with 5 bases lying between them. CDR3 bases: TGTGCCAGCAGTGGGGGCGATACGCAGTATTTT. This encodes CASSGGDTQYF.

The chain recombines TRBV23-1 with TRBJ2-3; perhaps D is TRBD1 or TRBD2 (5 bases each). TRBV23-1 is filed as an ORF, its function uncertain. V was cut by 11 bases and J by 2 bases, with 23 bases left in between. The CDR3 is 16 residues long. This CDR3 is CAEGAQERTPTDTQYF. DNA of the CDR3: TGCGCCGAAGGGGCTCAGGAGCGGACTCCCACAGATACGCAGTATTTT.

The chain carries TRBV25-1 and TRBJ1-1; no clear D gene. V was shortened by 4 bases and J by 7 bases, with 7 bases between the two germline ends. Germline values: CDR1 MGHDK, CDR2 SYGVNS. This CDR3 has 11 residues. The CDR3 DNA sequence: TGTGCCAGCAGTGGATTCAGTGAAGCTTTCTTT. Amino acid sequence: CASSGFSEAFF.

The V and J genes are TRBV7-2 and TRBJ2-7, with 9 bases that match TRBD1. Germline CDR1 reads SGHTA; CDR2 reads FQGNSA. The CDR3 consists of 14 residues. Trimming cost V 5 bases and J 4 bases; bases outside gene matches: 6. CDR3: CASSKTGTGYEQYF. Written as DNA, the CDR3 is TGTGCCAGCAGCAAGACCGGGACAGGGTACGAGCAGTACTTC.

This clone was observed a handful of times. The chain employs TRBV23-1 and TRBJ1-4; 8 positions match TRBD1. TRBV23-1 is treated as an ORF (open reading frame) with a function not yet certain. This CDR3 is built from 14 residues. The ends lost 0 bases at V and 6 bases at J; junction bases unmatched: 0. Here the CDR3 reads CASSQSTGDEKLFF. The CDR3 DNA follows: TGCGCCAGCAGTCAATCGACAGGGGATGAAAAACTGTTTTTT.

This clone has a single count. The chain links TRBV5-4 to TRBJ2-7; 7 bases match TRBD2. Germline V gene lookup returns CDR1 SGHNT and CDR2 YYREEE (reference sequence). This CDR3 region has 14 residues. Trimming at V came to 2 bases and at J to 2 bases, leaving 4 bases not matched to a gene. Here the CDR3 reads CASSLRGETYEQYF. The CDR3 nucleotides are TGTGCCAGCAGCTTACGGGGGGAAACCTACGAGCAGTACTTC.

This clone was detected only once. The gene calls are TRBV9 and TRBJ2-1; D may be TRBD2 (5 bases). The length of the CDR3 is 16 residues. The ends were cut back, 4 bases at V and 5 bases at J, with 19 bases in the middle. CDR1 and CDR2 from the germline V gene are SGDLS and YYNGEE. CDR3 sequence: CASSLLTTTRNNEQFF. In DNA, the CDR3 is TGTGCCAGCAGCCTGCTGACGACTACTAGGAACAATGAGCAGTTCTTC.

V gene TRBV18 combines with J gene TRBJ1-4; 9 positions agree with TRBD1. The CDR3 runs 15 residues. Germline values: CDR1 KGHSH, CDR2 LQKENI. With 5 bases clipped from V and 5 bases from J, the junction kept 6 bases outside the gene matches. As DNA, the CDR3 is TGTGCCAGCTCAGCACAGGGGGCAGAGAATGAAAAACTGTTTTTT. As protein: CASSAQGAENEKLFF.

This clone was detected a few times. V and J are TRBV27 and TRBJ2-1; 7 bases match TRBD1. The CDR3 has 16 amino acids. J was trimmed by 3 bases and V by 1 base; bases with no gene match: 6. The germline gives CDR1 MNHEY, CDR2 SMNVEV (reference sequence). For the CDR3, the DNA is TGTGCCAGCAGTTTATTGGGACAGCCCATCTACAATGAGCAGTTCTTC. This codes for CASSLLGQPIYNEQFF.

DNA of the CDR3: TGCGCCAGCAGCTTGGCCGACGAGCAGTACTTC. It codes for CASSLADEQYF. J is TRBJ2-7 and V is TRBV5-1; D gene uncertain. Germline assignment: CDR1 SGHRS and CDR2 YFSETQ. Trimming removed 0 bases from V and 5 bases from J, with 3 bases in between. This CDR3 is 11 amino acids long.

The chain's CDR3 is CASSGHRVADTQYF. CDR3 DNA sequence: TGTGCCAGCAGCGGACACAGGGTGGCAGATACGCAGTATTTT. The genes are TRBV9 and TRBJ2-3; the D gene is possibly TRBD1 (6 bases). V lost 3 bases and J 4 bases, leaving 12 bases between the germline ends. CDR1 is SGDLS and CDR2 is YYNGEE in the germline V gene. The CDR3 runs to 14 residues.

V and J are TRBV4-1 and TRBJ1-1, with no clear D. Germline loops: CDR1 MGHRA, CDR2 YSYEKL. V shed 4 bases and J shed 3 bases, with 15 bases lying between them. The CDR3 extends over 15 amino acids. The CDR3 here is CASSRPTLSDTEAFF. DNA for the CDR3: TGCGCCAGCAGCCGCCCAACCCTTTCGGACACTGAAGCTTTCTTT.

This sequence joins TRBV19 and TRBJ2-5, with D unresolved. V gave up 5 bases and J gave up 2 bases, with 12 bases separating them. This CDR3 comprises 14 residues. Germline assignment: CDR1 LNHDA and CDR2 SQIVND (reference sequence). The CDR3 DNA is TGTGCCAGTAGTGGTCGCCCCTCGCAAGAGACCCAGTACTTC. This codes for CASSGRPSQETQYF.

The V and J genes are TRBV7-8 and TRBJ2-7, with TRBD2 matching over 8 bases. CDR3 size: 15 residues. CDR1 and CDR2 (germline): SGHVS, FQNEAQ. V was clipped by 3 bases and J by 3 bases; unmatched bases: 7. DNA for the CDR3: TGTGCCAGCAGCTTGTCCGGGACTAGGGGCTACGAGCAGTACTTC. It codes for CASSLSGTRGYEQYF.

CDR3 sequence reads: CAWNPTGQGGTGELFF. CDR3 bases: TGTGCCTGGAATCCGACCGGACAGGGAGGAACCGGGGAGCTGTTTTTT. The chain links TRBV30 to TRBJ2-2, with 8 positions matching TRBD1. V was pared by 4 bases and J by 5 bases, with 12 bases of the junction left unmatched. Germline assignment: CDR1 GTSNPN and CDR2 SVGIG (reference sequence). This CDR3 has 16 residues.

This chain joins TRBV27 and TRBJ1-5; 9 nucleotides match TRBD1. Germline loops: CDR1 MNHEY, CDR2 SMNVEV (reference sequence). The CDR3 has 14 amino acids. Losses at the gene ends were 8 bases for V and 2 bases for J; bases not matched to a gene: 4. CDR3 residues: CASGQGNGNQPQHF. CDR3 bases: TGTGCCAGCGGACAGGGGAATGGCAATCAGCCCCAGCATTTT.

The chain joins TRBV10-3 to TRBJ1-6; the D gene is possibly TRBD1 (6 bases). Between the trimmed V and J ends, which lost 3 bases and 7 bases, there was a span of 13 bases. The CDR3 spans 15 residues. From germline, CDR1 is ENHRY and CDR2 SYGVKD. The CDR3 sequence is CAISDRGAQNSPLHF. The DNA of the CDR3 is TGTGCCATCAGTGATCGGGGGGCGCAAAATTCACCCCTCCACTTT.

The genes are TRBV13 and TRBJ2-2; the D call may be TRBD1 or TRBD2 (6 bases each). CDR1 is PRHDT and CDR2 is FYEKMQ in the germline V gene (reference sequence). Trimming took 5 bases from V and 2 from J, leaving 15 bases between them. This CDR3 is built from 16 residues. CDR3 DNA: TGTGCCAGCAGCCTTTCTGGGGGGCACAACACCGGGGAGCTGTTTTTT. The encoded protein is CASSLSGGHNTGELFF.

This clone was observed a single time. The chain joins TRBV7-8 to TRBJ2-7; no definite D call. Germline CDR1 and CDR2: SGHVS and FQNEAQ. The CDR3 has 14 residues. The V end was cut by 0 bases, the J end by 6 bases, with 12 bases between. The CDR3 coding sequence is TGTGCCAGCAGCTTAGCGGTAGGGTTGAGCGAGCAGTACTTC. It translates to CASSLAVGLSEQYF.

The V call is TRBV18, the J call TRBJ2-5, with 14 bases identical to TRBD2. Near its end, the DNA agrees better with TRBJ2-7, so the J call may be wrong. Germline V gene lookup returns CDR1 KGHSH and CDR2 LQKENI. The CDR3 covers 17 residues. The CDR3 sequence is CASSPRLAGGPINEQYF. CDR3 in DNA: TGTGCCAGCTCACCACGACTAGCGGGAGGGCCTATTAACGAGCAGTACTTC.

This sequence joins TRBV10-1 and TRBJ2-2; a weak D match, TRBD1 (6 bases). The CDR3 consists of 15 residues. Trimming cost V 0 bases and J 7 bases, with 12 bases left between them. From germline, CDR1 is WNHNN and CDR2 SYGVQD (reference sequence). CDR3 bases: TGCGCCAGCAGTGAGTCGCACAGGGAAGGCGGGGAGCTGTTTTTT. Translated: CASSESHREGGELFF.

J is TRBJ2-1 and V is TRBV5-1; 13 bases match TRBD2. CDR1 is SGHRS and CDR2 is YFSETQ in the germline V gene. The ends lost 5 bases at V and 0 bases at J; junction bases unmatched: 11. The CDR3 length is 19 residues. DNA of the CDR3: TGCGCCAGCAGACGAGGACTAGCGGGAGTTCGGAACTCCTACAATGAGCAGTTCTTC. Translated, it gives CASRRGLAGVRNSYNEQFF.

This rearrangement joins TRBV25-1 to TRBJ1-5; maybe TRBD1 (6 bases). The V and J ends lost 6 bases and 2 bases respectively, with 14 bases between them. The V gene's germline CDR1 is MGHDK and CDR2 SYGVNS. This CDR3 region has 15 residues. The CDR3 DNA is TGTGCCAGCAGGGAGGGGGGGACTGGCAATCAGCCCCAGCATTTT. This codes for CASREGGTGNQPQHF.

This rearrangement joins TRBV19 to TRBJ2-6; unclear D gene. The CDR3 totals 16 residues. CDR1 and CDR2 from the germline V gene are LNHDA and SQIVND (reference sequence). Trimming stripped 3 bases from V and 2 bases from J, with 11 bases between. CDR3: CASSIYPTPGANVLTF. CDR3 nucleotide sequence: TGTGCCAGTAGTATTTATCCGACACCTGGGGCCAACGTCCTGACTTTC.

This chain's CDR3 is CASSTPPSLELFF. For the CDR3, the DNA is TGTGCCAGCAGCACCCCCCCCTCGCTGGAGCTGTTTTTT. This chain links TRBV7-9 with TRBJ2-2, with D unclear. There are 13 residues in the CDR3. Germline CDR1 SEHNR, CDR2 FQNEAQ (reference sequence). The germline V and J ends were trimmed by 5 bases and 10 bases, with 14 bases remaining between them.